One sample yielded the 11 T cell receptor beta chains listed below, sequenced in a study of blood T cell repertoires in COVID-19. Only in-frame clones appear in the TCRdb table, and some are missing; sequencing was by immunoSEQ multiplex PCR. Of 130,000 or so clones in the sample, around 63% are singletons; the top ten hold 2.2%. The sequencing sample was made of peripheral blood. These receptors originate from an older woman with acute or convalescent COVID-19.

Only a few counts were recorded for this clone. The chain links TRBV6-5 to TRBJ1-1, with D possibly TRBD1 on 5 matching bases. The V gene's germline CDR1 is MNHEY and CDR2 SVGAGI. CDR3 length equals 14 residues. Trimming removed 9 bases from V and 5 bases from J, with 19 bases in between. CDR3 DNA: TGTGCCAGTCTTAAGGGCCTGAAGGGGACTGAAGCTTTCTTT. It translates to CASLKGLKGTEAFF.

V usage is TRBV24-1 and J usage is TRBJ2-7; TRBD2 might be the D (5 bases). CDR3 length equals 13 residues. Germline V gene data show CDR1 as KGHDR and CDR2 as SFDVKD. V lost 4 bases, J lost 4 bases, and 10 bases lay in between. Written as DNA, the CDR3 is TGTGCCACCAGTGACTCAAGAGGGTACGAGCAGTACTTC. Its protein product is CATSDSRGYEQYF.

The chain is built from TRBV2 and TRBJ2-3; 10 nucleotides line up with TRBD2. Germline V lookup: CDR1 SNHLY, CDR2 FYNNEI. Trimming took 6 bases from V and 2 from J; bases not matched to a gene: 5. CDR3 length: 15 residues. In DNA, the CDR3 is TGTGCCAGCAGACGGACTAGCGGCTACACAGATACGCAGTATTTT. Amino acids: CASRRTSGYTDTQYF.

The rearrangement uses TRBV28 and TRBJ2-1, with a tentative D call TRBD2 (6 bases). Trimming pared 3 bases from V and 2 bases from J, leaving 8 bases between. CDR1 MDHEN and CDR2 SYDVKM come from the germline V gene. This CDR3 has 14 residues. DNA of the CDR3: TGTGCCAGCAGTTTGACTAGGACCTACAATGAGCAGTTCTTC. Residues: CASSLTRTYNEQFF.

The rearrangement joins TRBV27 to TRBJ2-4; 10 positions agree with TRBD2. Germline values: CDR1 MNHEY, CDR2 SMNVEV (reference sequence). This CDR3 comprises 18 residues. V gave up 3 bases and J gave up 1 base; unmatched junction bases: 9. The CDR3 loop is CASSFRVAGGIAKNIQYF. The CDR3 region has the DNA TGTGCCAGCAGTTTTCGAGTAGCGGGGGGAATTGCCAAAAACATTCAGTACTTC.

CDR3 sequence: CASRSWGDNSPLHF. Written as DNA, the CDR3 is TGTGCCAGCAGGTCGTGGGGAGATAATTCACCCCTCCACTTT. The J gene is TRBJ1-6, the V gene TRBV28; D is unresolved. V lost 6 bases, J lost 5 bases, and 11 bases lay in between. CDR3 length: 14 amino acids. CDR1 and CDR2 from the germline V gene are MDHEN and SYDVKM. The full variable domain, its missing parts supplied by reference TRBV28 and TRBJ1-6, is DVKVTQSSRYLVKRTGEKVFLECVQDMDHENMFWYRQDPGLGLRLIYFSYDVKMKEKGDIPEGYSVSREKKERFSLILESASTNQTSMYLCASRSWGDNSPLHFGNGTRLTVT.

This clone has more than one count but fewer than ten. J is TRBJ1-2 and V is TRBV11-2; D not resolved. Germline assignment: CDR1 SGHAT and CDR2 FQNNGV. This CDR3 is 14 amino acids long. Trimming removed 4 bases from V and 8 bases from J, with 17 bases in between. The CDR3: CASSSLLTYEGYTF. CDR3 bases: TGTGCCAGCAGCTCCCTTTTAACCTATGAAGGCTACACCTTC.

The genes are TRBV9 and TRBJ2-7; 8 bases map to TRBD2. This CDR3 region has 15 residues. V shed 4 bases, J shed 2 bases, and the junction held 8 bases outside the gene matches. Per germline, CDR1 SGDLS and CDR2 YYNGEE. Written as DNA, the CDR3 is TGTGCCAGCAGCCCCAGGGGCGGGAGGCCCTACGAGCAGTACTTC. Residues: CASSPRGGRPYEQYF.

This chain uses TRBV19 with TRBJ1-1; TRBD1 matches at 8 bases. The junction had 7 bases not matched to a gene; V was cut back by 3 bases and J by 7 bases. CDR1 is LNHDA, CDR2 SQIVND, per germline (reference sequence). This CDR3 contains 14 residues. CDR3 loop: CASSMEQGGGEAFF. The CDR3, as DNA: TGTGCCAGTAGTATGGAACAGGGGGGAGGTGAAGCTTTCTTT.

V gene TRBV5-1 combines with J gene TRBJ1-2; D not resolved. Deletions cut 2 bases from V and 4 bases from J, with 15 bases between. This CDR3 comprises 15 residues. Germline-derived CDR1 and CDR2 are SGHRS and YFSETQ. This CDR3 is CASSFTPSEVYGYTF. DNA for the CDR3: TGCGCCAGCAGCTTTACCCCATCCGAGGTCTATGGCTACACCTTC.

This clone was seen a few times. The chain combines TRBV7-9 with TRBJ2-5, with 7 bases identical to TRBD2. There are 13 residues in the CDR3. The V gene's germline CDR1 is SEHNR and CDR2 FQNEAQ (reference sequence). After removal of 9 bases from V and 4 bases from J, the junction contained 8 bases not matched to a gene. The CDR3 DNA reads TGTGCCAGTAGGGCGCCTAGCGGAGAGACCCAGTACTTC. Translated: CASRAPSGETQYF.